The text below deals with one T cell receptor beta chain. The sample belongs to a study of T cell repertoires in ileal Crohn's disease. Study information: Patients had a median roughly 8-year disease duration, and approximately 36% were active smokers. The MI sample came from the proximal margin of the surgical specimen.

Documented time point: proximal margin of the surgical specimen (macroscopically non-inflamed). Eligibility required adulthood, ileal or ileocolonic Crohn's disease and indicated ileocolonic resection. Some clones are missing from TCRdb's copy, which holds only in-frame ones; the method was immunoSEQ multiplex PCR. The table shows 7,000 or so clones, with about 78% occurring only once. V was shortened by 1 base and J by 1 base, with 7 bases between the two germline ends. Germline assignment: CDR1 LGHNA and CDR2 YNFKEQ. The CDR3 is 14 residues long. Specimen: ileal tissue. The genes are TRBV4-2 and TRBJ2-5; the D is unclear. The clonotype originates from an adult with Crohn's disease. CDR3 in amino acids: CASSQGASQETQYF. The CDR3 region has the DNA TGTGCCAGCAGCCAAGGGGCAAGCCAAGAGACCCAGTACTTC.